The 3 T cell receptor beta chains below all came from one sample that was sequenced in a study of T cell responses to AZD1222 COVID-19 vaccine. Profiling relied on immunoSEQ multiplex PCR, and the TCRdb table lists in-frame clones only, not all of them. The sample records over 150,000 clones, 86% being singletons. This specimen was peripheral blood, taken on day 0 of MenACWY control vaccination. The receptors were sampled from an adult in good health.

The chain recombines TRBV4-2 with TRBJ2-1, with TRBD1 as a possible D gene (5 bases). The CDR3 runs 15 residues. Trimming pared 4 bases from V and 4 bases from J, leaving 14 bases between. Germline CDR1 reads LGHNA; CDR2 reads YNFKEQ. This CDR3 reads CASSRSSRGYNEQFF. CDR3 in DNA: TGTGCCAGCAGCCGGAGCTCAAGGGGTTACAATGAGCAGTTCTTC.

This clone was detected once. The V gene is TRBV11-2, the J gene TRBJ1-6; D call uncertain. The germline gives CDR1 SGHAT, CDR2 FQNNGV. V was pared by 6 bases and J by 7 bases, with 19 bases between. The CDR3 has 16 amino acids. As DNA, the CDR3 is TGTGCCAGCAGGCTCCTTCCTCAGAGATCCAATTCACCCCTCCACTTT. Translated: CASRLLPQRSNSPLHF.

This clone was observed a few times. The V gene is TRBV19, the J gene TRBJ2-3; TRBD1 might be the D (6 bases). Germline V gene sequence: CDR1 LNHDA, CDR2 SQIVND (reference sequence). The CDR3 covers 15 residues. Trimming shortened V by 6 bases and J by 5 bases, and 18 bases separated the two germline ends. The CDR3 sequence is CASRGAGYSRDTQYF. CDR3 bases: TGTGCCAGTAGGGGGGCGGGTTACTCCAGAGATACGCAGTATTTT.